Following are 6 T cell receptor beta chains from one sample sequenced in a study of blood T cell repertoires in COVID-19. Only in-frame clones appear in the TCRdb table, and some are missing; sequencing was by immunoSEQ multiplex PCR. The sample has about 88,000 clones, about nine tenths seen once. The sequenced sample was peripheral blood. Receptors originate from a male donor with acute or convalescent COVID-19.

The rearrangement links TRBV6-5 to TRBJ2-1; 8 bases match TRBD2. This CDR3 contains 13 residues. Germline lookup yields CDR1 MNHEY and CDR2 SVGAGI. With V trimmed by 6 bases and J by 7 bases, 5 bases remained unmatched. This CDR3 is CASRVGGANEQFF. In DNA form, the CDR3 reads TGTGCCAGCAGAGTCGGGGGGGCGAATGAGCAGTTCTTC.

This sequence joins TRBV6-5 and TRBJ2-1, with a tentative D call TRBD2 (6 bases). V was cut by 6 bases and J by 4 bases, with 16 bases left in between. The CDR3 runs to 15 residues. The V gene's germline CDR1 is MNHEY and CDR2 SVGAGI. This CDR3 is CASRGTGRGYNEQFF. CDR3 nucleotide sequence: TGTGCCAGCAGAGGTACGGGGCGGGGTTACAATGAGCAGTTCTTC.

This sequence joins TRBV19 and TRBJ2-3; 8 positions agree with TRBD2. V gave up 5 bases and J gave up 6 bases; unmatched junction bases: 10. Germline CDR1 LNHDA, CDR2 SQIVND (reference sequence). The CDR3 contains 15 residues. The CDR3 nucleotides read TGTGCCAGTAGTCCCTTAACGGGGGGGCCTGATACGCAGTATTTT. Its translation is CASSPLTGGPDTQYF.

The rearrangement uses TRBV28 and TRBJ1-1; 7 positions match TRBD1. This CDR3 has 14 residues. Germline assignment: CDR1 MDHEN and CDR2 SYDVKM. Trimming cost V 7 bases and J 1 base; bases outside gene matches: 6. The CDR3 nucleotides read TGTGCCAGCAAGATGCGGGACAGGAACACTGAAGCTTTCTTT. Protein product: CASKMRDRNTEAFF.

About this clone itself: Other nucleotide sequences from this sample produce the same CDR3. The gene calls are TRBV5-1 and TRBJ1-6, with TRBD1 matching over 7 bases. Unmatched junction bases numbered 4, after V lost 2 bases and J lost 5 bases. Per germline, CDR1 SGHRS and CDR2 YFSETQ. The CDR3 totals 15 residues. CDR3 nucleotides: TGCGCCAGCAGCTTAAGACAGGGAAATAATTCACCCCTCCACTTT. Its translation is CASSLRQGNNSPLHF.

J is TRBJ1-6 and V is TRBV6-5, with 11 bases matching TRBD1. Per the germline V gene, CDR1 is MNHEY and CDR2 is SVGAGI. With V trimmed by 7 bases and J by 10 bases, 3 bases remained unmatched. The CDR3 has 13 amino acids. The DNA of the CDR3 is TGTGCCAGCACCCGGACAGGGGGCTCACCCCTCCACTTT. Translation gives CASTRTGGSPLHF.